The next 22 T cell receptor beta chains were all read from a single sample in a study of blood T cells in healthy people across ages. It was with a sample-barcoded 5' primer and a J-beta primer mix that a second PCR of about 7 to 12 cycles was run. MiXCR was run by TCRdb on the 5' RACE reads, yielding one entry per CDR3 protein. The sample contains roughly 700,000 distinct CDR3 sequences, roughly 50% of which appear only once. Sequencing was carried out using blood. These receptors were taken from a woman aged 60-75 years in good health.

The J gene is TRBJ2-3, the V gene TRBV6-5; 11 nucleotides align to TRBD2. With 5 bases clipped from V and 4 bases from J, the junction kept 5 bases outside the gene matches. The CDR3 loop spans 15 amino acids. The germline V gene has CDR1 MNHEY and CDR2 SVGAGI. CDR3 nucleotide sequence: TGTGCCAGCAGTCCAGCTAGCGGGAGGCCAGATACGCAGTATTTT. Encoded protein: CASSPASGRPDTQYF.

CDR3 DNA sequence: TGTGCCAGCAGCTTAGAAGAAGGGGGCCCCTACGAGCAGTACTTC. This encodes CASSLEEGGPYEQYF. The chain joins TRBV7-2 to TRBJ2-7; 7 bases match TRBD1. The CDR3 loop spans 15 amino acids. V was pared by 1 base and J by 2 bases, with 5 bases of the junction left unmatched. Germline loops: CDR1 SGHTA, CDR2 FQGNSA.

The chain joins TRBV28 to TRBJ1-4; tentative D call: TRBD1 (5 bases). Germline CDR1 is MDHEN and CDR2 is SYDVKM. Trimming shortened V by 8 bases and J by 3 bases, and 10 bases separated the two germline ends. This CDR3 has 13 residues. The CDR3 sequence is CASQGASNEKLFF. CDR3 coding DNA: TGTGCCAGCCAAGGGGCGTCTAATGAAAAACTGTTTTTT.

This clonotype was observed a few times. The chain has TRBV4-2 and TRBJ2-3; D remains ambiguous. The V gene's germline CDR1 is LGHNA and CDR2 YNFKEQ. V was trimmed by 4 bases and J by 0 bases, leaving 17 bases between them. The CDR3 loop spans 17 amino acids. The CDR3 coding sequence is TGTGCCAGCAGCCCAGCAGCAGTACGGGTGAGCACAGATACGCAGTATTTT. It codes for CASSPAAVRVSTDTQYF.

The chain recombines TRBV9 with TRBJ2-7; 7 bases match TRBD1. The CDR3 sequence is 14 residues long. The V and J ends lost 0 bases and 5 bases, in that order; junction bases with no gene match: 5. In germline, CDR1 is SGDLS, CDR2 YYNGEE. CDR3 residues: CASSVGQGWDEQYF. The CDR3 DNA is TGTGCCAGCAGCGTAGGACAGGGCTGGGACGAGCAGTACTTC.

V and J are TRBV15 and TRBJ2-7; 9 bases agree with TRBD2. CDR1 is LNHNV and CDR2 is YYDKDF in the germline V gene (reference sequence). V lost 0 bases to trimming and J lost 6 bases; unmatched junction nucleotides: 3. The CDR3 has 14 residues. CDR3 nucleotides: TGTGCCACCAGCAGAGAGCGGGAGGGCCTCGAGCAGTACTTC. This sequence encodes CATSREREGLEQYF.

This clonotype has just a few counts. This chain connects TRBV15 to TRBJ1-2, with 7 bases fitting TRBD1. J lost 3 bases, V lost 4 bases, and 2 bases had no gene match. The CDR3 length is 13 residues. Germline-derived CDR1 and CDR2 are LNHNV and YYDKDF (reference sequence). The CDR3 nucleotides are TGTGCCACCAGCACAGGGGGGGACTATGGCTACACCTTC. Protein: CATSTGGDYGYTF.

The V call is TRBV7-3, the J call TRBJ1-1; 7 nucleotides agree with TRBD1. V lost 3 bases and J lost 3; bases outside the gene matches: 7. CDR1 SGHTA and CDR2 FQGTGA come from the germline V gene. This CDR3 contains 15 residues. The CDR3 loop is CASSLGSGGDTEAFF. As DNA, the CDR3 is TGTGCCAGCAGCTTGGGGTCAGGGGGGGACACTGAAGCTTTCTTT.

The genes are TRBV3-1 and TRBJ2-7; D unresolved. This CDR3 has 11 residues. V lost 5 bases and J lost 5, with 7 bases in between. CDR1 is LGHDT and CDR2 is YNNKEL in the germline V gene (reference sequence). Written as DNA, the CDR3 is TGTGCCAGCAGCGACCGACACGAGCAGTACTTC. As protein: CASSDRHEQYF.

This sequence joins TRBV27 and TRBJ1-1; 9 nucleotides line up with TRBD1. V gave up 0 bases and J gave up 1 base; unmatched junction bases: 0. The CDR3 covers 15 residues. CDR1 and CDR2 (germline): MNHEY, SMNVEV (reference sequence). The CDR3 DNA is TGTGCCAGCAGTTTATCGACAGGGGGGAACACTGAAGCTTTCTTT. It translates to CASSLSTGGNTEAFF.

V and J are TRBV29-1 and TRBJ2-5; D is undetermined. The J call may be incorrect, as the DNA end agrees better with TRBJ2-7. The germline V gene has CDR1 SQVTM and CDR2 ANQGSEA. This CDR3 contains 12 residues. CDR3 sequence: CSVETVTYEQYF. CDR3 DNA sequence: TGCAGCGTTGAGACGGTCACCTACGAGCAGTACTTC.

V gene TRBV6-1 combines with J gene TRBJ2-3, with 11 nucleotides matching TRBD2. Germline values: CDR1 MNHNS, CDR2 SASEGT. Trimming cost V 9 bases and J 4 bases; bases outside gene matches: 6. The CDR3 has 14 amino acids. CDR3 in amino acids: CASTSGRVADTQYF. CDR3 nucleotide sequence: TGTGCCAGTACTAGCGGGAGAGTCGCAGATACGCAGTATTTT.

This clonotype appeared a few times. The J gene is TRBJ2-7, the V gene TRBV28, with 9 bases matching TRBD1. J was trimmed by 5 bases and V by 1 base; bases with no gene match: 6. Germline V gene lookup returns CDR1 MDHEN and CDR2 SYDVKM. This CDR3 comprises 15 residues. CDR3 sequence reads: CASSLSYRGLDEQYF. The CDR3 nucleotides are TGTGCCAGCAGTTTATCCTACAGGGGGCTGGACGAGCAGTACTTC.

The rearrangement joins TRBV18 to TRBJ1-1; 7 nucleotides line up with TRBD1. The CDR3 length is 13 residues. Per germline, CDR1 KGHSH and CDR2 LQKENI. J gave up 8 bases and V 3 bases, and 6 bases lay outside the gene matches. CDR3 DNA: TGTGCCAGCTCACCGGGACAGCAATCAGAAGCTTTCTTT. It codes for CASSPGQQSEAFF.

Worth noting for this clonotype: At one boundary the junction diverges from the germline segment, which might be a read error. The J gene is TRBJ2-7, the V gene TRBV11-2; 15 bases agree with TRBD2. With the DNA end fitting TRBJ2-4 better, the J assignment may be wrong. CDR1 is SGHAT and CDR2 is FQNNGV in the germline V gene. CDR3 length: 22 residues. CDR3 sequence (DNA): TGTGCCAGCAGCACATCCGGACTAGCGGGAGGGCCTCTCTTAATAGCCAAAACCATTCAGTACTTC. Protein product: CASSTSGLAGGPLLIAKTIQYF.

The table lists this clonotype with a few counts. The V gene is TRBV7-2, the J gene TRBJ2-7; unclear D gene. V lost 1 base and J lost 6, with 16 bases in between. The CDR3 is 15 residues long. Germline assignment: CDR1 SGHTA and CDR2 FQGNSA. The CDR3 nucleotides read TGTGCCAGCAGCTTAGTGACCCTCCTAGGGTCCGAGCAGTACTTC. Encoded protein: CASSLVTLLGSEQYF.

The V gene is TRBV7-2, the J gene TRBJ2-3; TRBD2 is a possible D gene (6 bases). V lost 1 base to trimming and J lost 3 bases, with 11 bases between them. Germline V gene lookup returns CDR1 SGHTA and CDR2 FQGNSA. This CDR3 is 15 amino acids long. The CDR3 loop is CASSLEGAGTDTQYF. For the CDR3, the DNA is TGTGCCAGCAGCTTAGAGGGCGCGGGAACAGATACGCAGTATTTT.

This clonotype was counted only a few times. This chain connects TRBV7-6 to TRBJ2-3, with 10 bases lining up with TRBD2. The CDR3 spans 13 residues. The ends lost 5 bases at V and 9 bases at J; junction bases unmatched: 5. Germline CDR1 and CDR2: SGHVS and FNYEAQ. The CDR3 reads CASSPGLAVTQYF. The CDR3 nucleotides are TGTGCCAGCAGCCCCGGACTAGCGGTAACGCAGTATTTT.

The chain carries TRBV5-5 and TRBJ2-7; D unclear. This CDR3 spans 14 amino acids. The V end was cut by 3 bases, the J end by 2 bases, with 12 bases between. The germline V gene has CDR1 SGHKS and CDR2 YYEKEE (reference sequence). The CDR3 region is CASSSLYGPYEQYF. In nucleotides, the CDR3 is TGTGCCAGCAGCTCGCTTTACGGACCCTACGAGCAGTACTTC.

J is TRBJ1-2 and V is TRBV25-1, with 9 bases lining up with TRBD1. The trim removed 4 bases at V and 6 bases at J, leaving 0 bases unmatched. The germline V gene has CDR1 MGHDK and CDR2 SYGVNS. The CDR3 spans 12 residues. CDR3 sequence: CASSGDRDGYTF. The DNA for the CDR3 is TGTGCCAGCAGTGGGGACAGGGATGGCTACACCTTC.

This sequence joins TRBV20-1 and TRBJ2-7; the D is unclear. CDR3 size: 11 residues. Germline assignment: CDR1 DFQATT and CDR2 SNEGSKA (reference sequence). Between the trimmed V and J ends, which lost 4 bases and 12 bases, there was a span of 16 bases. This CDR3 reads CSATLDATRYF. As DNA, the CDR3 is TGCAGTGCTACCCTAGATGCGACCCGGTACTTC.

The CDR3 spells CASSIPGRAGANVLTF. CDR3 in DNA: TGTGCCAGCAGTATTCCAGGTCGGGCTGGGGCCAACGTCCTGACTTTC. The gene calls are TRBV5-4 and TRBJ2-6, with D unresolved. The CDR3 is made up of 16 amino acids. Trimming shortened V by 5 bases and J by 2 bases, and 14 bases separated the two germline ends. Looked up from germline, CDR1 is SGHNT and CDR2 is YYREEE (reference sequence).